The T cell receptor (beta chain) described here comes from a study of tumor-infiltrating lymphocytes in oesophageal squamous cell carcinoma. The V end was cut by 3 bases, the J end by 2 bases, with 11 bases between. The CDR3 has 13 amino acids. Germline V gene lookup returns CDR1 DFQATT and CDR2 SNEGSKA (reference sequence). This clonotype has ten or more counts. TCRdb reprocessed the PCR reads via MiXCR and lists one record per CDR3 protein. The data contain fewer than 15,000 distinct CDR3 sequences, roughly 50% of them seen just once; the ten biggest clones take up around 25%. The receptor comes from a male donor with esophageal squamous cell carcinoma. V usage is TRBV20-1 and J usage is TRBJ2-7; D remains unclear. The sample was esophageal tumor tissue. CDR3 residues: CSASGRVAYEQYF. For the CDR3, the DNA is TGCAGTGCTAGCGGAAGGGTAGCCTACGAGCAGTACTTC.